These 28 T cell receptor beta chains were sequenced from one sample in a study of blood T cell repertoires in COVID-19. Measured with immunoSEQ multiplex PCR; TCRdb has only the in-frame clones, and not every one. The sample lists 250,000 or so clones; roughly 84% were seen once. What was sequenced was peripheral blood. Receptors were obtained from a woman aged 40 to 50 who had recovered from COVID-19.

The chain joins TRBV2 to TRBJ1-6; TRBD1 aligns across 8 bases. Germline values: CDR1 SNHLY, CDR2 FYNNEI. This CDR3 spans 13 amino acids. V shed 11 bases and J 11 bases; nucleotides not matched to a gene: 11. This CDR3 is CAAKQGVWPPLHF. DNA of the CDR3: TGTGCCGCCAAACAGGGGGTATGGCCACCCCTCCACTTT.

This sequence joins TRBV5-6 and TRBJ2-7; TRBD2 is a possible D gene (6 bases). The ends were cut back, 4 bases at V and 0 bases at J, with 17 bases in the middle. CDR1 is SGHDT, CDR2 YYEEEE, per germline. The CDR3 has 16 amino acids. This CDR3 is CASSARGAFHSYEQYF. CDR3 nucleotides: TGTGCCAGCAGCGCCCGCGGGGCCTTCCACTCCTACGAGCAGTACTTC. Full variable domain (remainder filled in from reference TRBV5-6 and TRBJ2-7): DAGVTQSPTHLIKTRGQQVTLRCSPKSGHDTVSWYQQALGQGPQFIFQYYEEEERQRGNFPDRFSGHQFPNYSSELNVNALLLGDSALYLCASSARGAFHSYEQYFGPGTRLTVT.

There are a few counts of this clone. The genes are TRBV4-1 and TRBJ2-7, with TRBD1 as a possible D gene (6 bases). Looked up from germline, CDR1 is MGHRA and CDR2 is YSYEKL. V shed 4 bases and J shed 3 bases, with 16 bases lying between them. The CDR3 runs to 15 residues. DNA for the CDR3: TGCGCCAGCAGCCGCCTCTCGTCAGGGGTCTACGAGCAGTACTTC. This sequence encodes CASSRLSSGVYEQYF.

The V gene is TRBV6-2 or TRBV6-3, the J gene TRBJ1-1, with D uncertain. Germline V gene lookup returns CDR1 MNHEY and CDR2 SVGEGT. CDR3 length: 14 amino acids. The V gene lost 0 bases and the J gene lost 12 bases, with 17 bases spanning the gap. The CDR3 DNA is TGTGCCAGCAGTTACTCGAGGTTCCGAGACGGATCTTTCTTT. Translation: CASSYSRFRDGSFF.

This chain connects TRBV30 to TRBJ2-1, with unresolved D. With 0 bases removed from V and 7 bases from J, the gap between germline ends came to 7 bases. In germline, CDR1 is GTSNPN, CDR2 SVGIG (reference sequence). The CDR3 has 12 residues. CDR3 coding DNA: TGTGCCTGGAGTGTAGCCGGGAATGAGCAGTTCTTC. Protein sequence: CAWSVAGNEQFF.

This clone has only a few counts. V usage is TRBV6-5 and J usage is TRBJ2-2; D ambiguous. Between the trimmed V and J ends, which lost 7 bases and 4 bases, there was a span of 10 bases. The CDR3 extends over 13 amino acids. Germline V gene sequence: CDR1 MNHEY, CDR2 SVGAGI. The CDR3 sequence is CASNREATGELFF. CDR3 bases: TGTGCCAGCAACCGCGAGGCCACCGGGGAGCTGTTTTTT.

V and J are TRBV9 and TRBJ1-3; tentative D call: TRBD1 (5 bases). Germline-derived CDR1 and CDR2 are SGDLS and YYNGEE. With 0 bases removed from V and 5 bases from J, the gap between germline ends came to 12 bases. The CDR3 loop spans 15 amino acids. The CDR3 region is CASSVEKGRRNTIYF. The CDR3 DNA sequence: TGTGCCAGCAGCGTAGAAAAGGGGAGGAGAAACACCATATATTTT. The complete variable domain, with remaining parts taken from reference TRBV9 and TRBJ1-3, reads DSGVTQTPKHLITATGQRVTLRCSPRSGDLSVYWYQQSLDQGLQFLIQYYNGEERAKGNILERFSAQQFPDLHSELNLSSLELGDSALYFCASSVEKGRRNTIYFGEGSWLTVV.

The gene calls are TRBV12-3 or TRBV12-4 and TRBJ1-4, with TRBD1 identical over 8 bases. V lost 7 bases, J lost 6 bases, and 4 bases stayed unmatched. The CDR3 contains 13 residues. The CDR3 nucleotides are TGTGCCAGCAAGGGACAGGCGGATGAAAAACTGTTTTTT. Residues: CASKGQADEKLFF.

V gene TRBV3-1 (or the pseudogene TRBV3-2) combines with J gene TRBJ2-7; maybe TRBD1 (6 bases). This CDR3 spans 17 amino acids. Trimming removed 3 bases at V and 1 base at J, with 19 bases between. Per the germline V gene, CDR1 is LGHDT and CDR2 is YNNKEL (reference sequence). CDR3 in amino acids: CASSHDITGSWSYEQYF. CDR3 sequence (DNA): TGTGCCAGCAGCCATGATATTACAGGGTCTTGGTCCTACGAGCAGTACTTC.

The V call is TRBV10-3, the J call TRBJ2-3, with 9 bases matching TRBD2. This CDR3 has 13 amino acids. The junction had 5 bases not matched to a gene; V was cut back by 8 bases and J by 5 bases. Germline CDR1 reads ENHRY; CDR2 reads SYGVKD. CDR3 sequence reads: CAIGGGVRDTQYF. Written as DNA, the CDR3 is TGTGCCATCGGCGGGGGGGTAAGAGATACGCAGTATTTT.

The V and J genes are TRBV5-5 and TRBJ2-5; 8 nucleotides match TRBD1. The V gene's germline CDR1 is SGHKS and CDR2 YYEKEE (reference sequence). Losses at the gene ends were 4 bases for V and 0 bases for J; bases not matched to a gene: 5. The CDR3 consists of 15 residues. The chain's CDR3 is CASSTGQGNQETQYF. CDR3 bases: TGTGCCAGCAGCACTGGACAGGGAAACCAAGAGACCCAGTACTTC.

The chain carries TRBV3-1 (or the pseudogene TRBV3-2) and TRBJ2-2; D is uncertain. CDR3 length: 11 amino acids. Germline CDR1 reads LGHDT; CDR2 reads YNNKEL (reference sequence). Trimming removed 3 bases at V and 7 bases at J, with 3 bases between. CDR3 nucleotide sequence: TGTGCCAGCAGCCATATCGGGGAGCTGTTTTTT. It specifies CASSHIGELFF.

Notes on this clone: Other nucleotide sequences from this sample produce the same CDR3. This chain links TRBV2 with TRBJ2-5, with 8 bases fitting TRBD2. The CDR3 has 18 residues. The germline V gene encodes CDR1 SNHLY and CDR2 FYNNEI. V lost 3 bases and J lost 5; bases outside the gene matches: 17. Written as DNA, the CDR3 is TGTGCCAGCAGTGAGGGGATGGGGGGGGGACTAGTATGGGAGACCCAGTACTTC. It encodes CASSEGMGGGLVWETQYF.

The chain links TRBV7-3 to TRBJ1-2; D not resolved. The V end was cut by 5 bases, the J end by 4 bases, with 23 bases between. Looked up from germline, CDR1 is SGHTA and CDR2 is FQGTGA. The CDR3 spans 17 residues. The CDR3 region has the DNA TGTGCCAGCAGCGAAAGGCCCGGGCGGAGGAACAGCTATGGCTACACCTTC. Protein product: CASSERPGRRNSYGYTF.

This clone showed up just a few times. The chain has TRBV15 and TRBJ1-1; possibly TRBD1 for D (5 bases). Germline V lookup: CDR1 LNHNV, CDR2 YYDKDF (reference sequence). This CDR3 spans 15 amino acids. V lost 0 bases and J lost 3, with 11 bases in between. This CDR3 reads CATSRDPRGDTEAFF. CDR3 nucleotides: TGTGCCACCAGCAGAGACCCTCGGGGGGACACTGAAGCTTTCTTT. The variable domain in full, completed from reference TRBV15 and TRBJ1-1, reads DAMVIQNPRYQVTQFGKPVTLSCSQTLNHNVMYWYQQKSSQAPKLLFHYYDKDFNNEADTPDNFQSRRPNTSFCFLDIRSPGLGDTAMYLCATSRDPRGDTEAFFGQGTRLTVV.

The chain has TRBV5-4 and TRBJ1-2; a possible D gene is TRBD1 (6 bases). V was shortened by 2 bases and J by 8 bases, with 16 bases between the two germline ends. This CDR3 has 14 residues. Germline V gene lookup returns CDR1 SGHNT and CDR2 YYREEE (reference sequence). The CDR3 is CASSFAGTMRGYTF. The DNA of the CDR3 is TGTGCCAGCAGCTTCGCCGGGACAATGAGGGGCTACACCTTC.

This chain uses TRBV12-3 or TRBV12-4 with TRBJ2-2, with no clear D. V lost 6 bases to trimming and J lost 4 bases, with 9 bases between them. The CDR3 extends over 13 amino acids. CDR3 DNA sequence: TGTGCCAGCAGGACACAGTCCACCGGGGAGCTGTTTTTT. This encodes CASRTQSTGELFF.

This clone was observed a single time. This chain connects TRBV28 to TRBJ1-5; the D gene is possibly TRBD1 (6 bases). Between the trimmed V and J ends, which lost 5 bases and 11 bases, there was a span of 16 bases. CDR3 size: 13 residues. From germline, CDR1 is MDHEN and CDR2 SYDVKM. CDR3 protein: CASSAVGHPSQHF. CDR3 coding DNA: TGTGCCAGCAGTGCGGTGGGACACCCGTCCCAGCATTTT.

The chain joins TRBV5-1 to TRBJ1-1, with TRBD1 identical over 8 bases. CDR3 length: 14 amino acids. The V gene end was trimmed by 4 bases and the J gene end by 2 bases; junction bases not matched to a gene: 4. CDR1 and CDR2 from the germline V gene are SGHRS and YFSETQ. The CDR3 DNA is TGCGCCAGCAGCGGGACAGGATACAACACTGAAGCTTTCTTT. Encoded protein: CASSGTGYNTEAFF. The full variable domain, with the rest looked up from reference TRBV5-1 and TRBJ1-1, is KAGVTQTPRYLIKTRGQQVTLSCSPISGHRSVSWYQQTPGQGLQFLFEYFSETQRNKGNFPGRFSGRQFSNSRSEMNVSTLELGDSALYLCASSGTGYNTEAFFGQGTRLTVV.

This clone occurred a few times. The chain combines TRBV7-3 with TRBJ2-2; tentatively, D is TRBD1 (5 bases). Germline CDR1 reads SGHTA; CDR2 reads FQGTGA. There are 16 residues in the CDR3. V dropped 1 base and J dropped 2 bases, with 11 bases sitting between them. The chain's CDR3 is CASSLRPGINTGELFF. The CDR3 coding sequence is TGTGCCAGCAGCTTAAGGCCAGGGATAAACACCGGGGAGCTGTTTTTT.

V usage is TRBV27 and J usage is TRBJ2-7; the match to TRBD2 covers 8 bases. The germline CDR1 and CDR2 sequences are MNHEY and SMNVEV (reference sequence). The CDR3 covers 19 residues. J gave up 6 bases and V 5 bases, and 24 bases lay outside the gene matches. This CDR3 is CASSLISPGGGLSLGEQYF. The DNA of the CDR3 is TGTGCCAGCAGTCTCATATCCCCGGGGGGGGGCCTTTCGCTCGGCGAGCAGTACTTC.

The chain couples TRBV7-2 to TRBJ1-1; weak D call: TRBD1 (5 bases). Germline V gene data show CDR1 as SGHTA and CDR2 as FQGNSA. Trimming took 2 bases from V and 3 from J, leaving 22 bases between them. This CDR3 region has 18 residues. The CDR3, as DNA: TGTGCCAGCAGCTTACGTCCAGGGTTAGATTATGAGGACACTGAAGCTTTCTTT. It specifies CASSLRPGLDYEDTEAFF.

This chain links TRBV4-1 with TRBJ2-7, with TRBD1 identical over 7 bases. The CDR3 has 15 residues. From germline, CDR1 is MGHRA and CDR2 YSYEKL. With V trimmed by 4 bases and J by 8 bases, 14 bases remained unmatched. CDR3 protein: CASSPGPGTVSKQYF. CDR3 sequence (DNA): TGCGCCAGCAGCCCCGGTCCCGGGACAGTTTCTAAGCAGTACTTC.

The V and J genes are TRBV19 and TRBJ2-7; D remains ambiguous. The CDR3 is made up of 12 amino acids. Germline CDR1 is LNHDA and CDR2 is SQIVND (reference sequence). V lost 5 bases and J 3 bases, leaving 8 bases between the germline ends. CDR3 in amino acids: CASSARSYEQYF. The CDR3 DNA reads as TGTGCCAGTAGTGCACGGAGCTACGAGCAGTACTTC.

The chain recombines TRBV28 with TRBJ2-7; D remains ambiguous. V dropped 5 bases and J dropped 7 bases, with 9 bases sitting between them. This CDR3 has 11 amino acids. CDR1 MDHEN and CDR2 SYDVKM come from the germline V gene. The CDR3 loop reads CASSPQREQYF. The CDR3 DNA is TGTGCCAGCAGTCCCCAGAGGGAGCAGTACTTC.

The chain joins TRBV7-9 to TRBJ2-5; 7 nucleotides align to TRBD1. Germline CDR1 SEHNR, CDR2 FQNEAQ (reference sequence). J was trimmed by 3 bases and V by 5 bases; bases with no gene match: 6. CDR3 length equals 14 residues. The CDR3 sequence is CASSLGTAEETQYF. Written as DNA, the CDR3 is TGTGCCAGCAGCCTCGGGACAGCCGAAGAGACCCAGTACTTC.

This chain uses TRBV15 with TRBJ2-7; 8 positions agree with TRBD1. Per germline, CDR1 LNHNV and CDR2 YYDKDF (reference sequence). Germline trimming cut 3 bases from V and 6 bases from J; bases unmatched to any gene: 7. The CDR3 spans 14 residues. CDR3 bases: TGTGCCACCAGCAGGGACCCCGACAGGGGCGAGCAGTACTTC. Its protein product is CATSRDPDRGEQYF. Drawing the rest from reference TRBV15 and TRBJ2-7, the complete variable domain is DAMVIQNPRYQVTQFGKPVTLSCSQTLNHNVMYWYQQKSSQAPKLLFHYYDKDFNNEADTPDNFQSRRPNTSFCFLDIRSPGLGDTAMYLCATSRDPDRGEQYFGPGTRLTVT.

The V gene is TRBV30, the J gene TRBJ2-5; D is unclear. The V end was cut by 4 bases, the J end by 5 bases, with 8 bases between. The CDR3 covers 11 residues. Germline lookup yields CDR1 GTSNPN and CDR2 SVGIG (reference sequence). The CDR3 sequence: CAWTLYETQYF. The CDR3 nucleotides read TGTGCCTGGACCCTCTACGAGACCCAGTACTTC.